A selection of T cell receptor beta chains follows, all from one sample in a study of post-analysis software for immune sequencing data. TCRdb independently ran MiXCR on the PCR reads; one entry per CDR3 protein. The sample holds hundreds of thousands of distinct CDR3 sequences, approximately 30% seen once. Sequenced input: blood. Receptor source: a girl aged 10 to 17 with multiple sclerosis. The CDR3 runs from the conserved cysteine through the conserved F or W. D genes are given only for firm matches. Only part of the rows carry a size: once, few, many, or a class if the clone is expanded.

V gene	clone size	J gene	D gene	CDR3 protein	CDR3 DNA
TRBV7-9	NA	TRBJ2-1	TRBD2	CASGSEGGLVNEQFF	TGTGCCAGCGGCTCCGAGGGGGGACTAGTCAATGAGCAGTTCTTC
TRBV24-1	NA	TRBJ1-6	NA	CATSDPGQSNSPLHF	TGTGCCACCAGTGACCCTGGACAGTCAAATTCACCCCTCCACTTT
TRBV28	NA	TRBJ2-3	NA	CASSSVPWDTQYF	TGTGCCAGCAGTTCAGTTCCATGGGATACGCAGTATTTT
TRBV5-6	many	TRBJ2-1	NA	CASSPQGRGSNEQFF	TGTGCCAGCAGCCCACAGGGGAGGGGGTCCAATGAGCAGTTCTTC
TRBV4-1	NA	TRBJ2-1	TRBD1	CASSGRPLDPDRGVYNEQFF	TGCGCCAGCAGCGGAAGACCCCTCGACCCGGACAGGGGAGTATACAATGAGCAGTTCTTC
TRBV6-2/TRBV6-3	few	TRBJ1-5	NA	CASSDPTKPSYQPQHF	TGTGCCAGCAGTGACCCCACTAAGCCCAGCTATCAGCCCCAGCATTTT
TRBV6-4	few	TRBJ2-1	TRBD2	CASSASGGANEQFF	TGTGCCAGCAGTGCTAGCGGGGGGGCGAATGAGCAGTTCTTC
TRBV29-1	many	TRBJ2-7	NA	CSVESTGADEQYF	TGCAGCGTTGAAAGCACGGGGGCCGACGAGCAGTACTTC
TRBV7-9	NA	TRBJ1-1	NA	CASNTQFSNTEAFF	TGTGCCAGCAACACACAGTTTTCGAACACTGAAGCTTTCTTT
TRBV29-1	many	TRBJ1-2	NA	CSVEKEPYGYTF	TGCAGCGTTGAGAAGGAACCCTATGGCTACACCTTC
TRBV4-3	NA	TRBJ2-1	NA	CASSLRLVGVLADEQFF	TGCGCCAGCAGCCTACGATTGGTAGGGGTCCTAGCCGATGAGCAGTTCTTC
TRBV19	NA	TRBJ2-1	TRBD2	CASRERGSGEQFF	TGTGCCAGTAGGGAGCGGGGATCTGGAGAGCAGTTCTTC
TRBV20-1	once	TRBJ2-7	NA	CSAISETPLRHYEQYF	TGCAGTGCTATCAGTGAAACCCCTCTTCGGCACTACGAGCAGTACTTC
TRBV5-1	few	TRBJ2-7	TRBD1	CASSLLRTGAQQQYF	TGCGCCAGCAGCTTGCTCAGGACAGGGGCCCAACAGCAGTACTTC
TRBV29-1	NA	TRBJ2-2	NA	CSVVVLPGELFF	TGCAGCGTTGTCGTCCTACCAGGGGAGCTGTTTTTT
TRBV7-9	few	TRBJ1-1	TRBD1	CASSSGDSGYDTEAFF	TGTGCCAGCAGCTCCGGGGACAGTGGGTATGACACTGAAGCTTTCTTT
TRBV2	NA	TRBJ2-1	TRBD2	CASSDRQLAGGHNEQFF	TGTGCCAGCAGTGACCGTCAATTAGCGGGAGGCCACAATGAGCAGTTCTTC
TRBV15	NA	TRBJ2-7	TRBD2	CATSREAGVAYEQYF	TGTGCCACCAGCAGAGAAGCGGGAGTCGCCTACGAGCAGTACTTC
TRBV7-2	few	TRBJ2-7	NA	CASSLGLGTYEQYF	TGTGCCAGCAGCTTAGGGTTGGGTACTTACGAGCAGTACTTC
TRBV20-1	NA	TRBJ2-2	TRBD2	CSAGRLAGDLNTGELFF	TGCAGTGCTGGTAGGCTAGCGGGGGATCTAAACACCGGGGAGCTGTTTTTT
TRBV10-2	few	TRBJ1-5	TRBD1	CASSTDRGPQHF	TGCGCCAGCAGTACTGACAGGGGACCCCAGCATTTT
TRBV7-2	NA	TRBJ1-5	TRBD1	CASSPETGIGQPQHF	TGTGCCAGCAGCCCCGAGACAGGGATCGGTCAGCCCCAGCATTTT